Listed here are 32 T cell receptor beta chains from one sample, sequenced in a study of blood T cells in healthy people across ages. Combining a sample-barcoded 5' primer with a J-beta primer mix, a second PCR ran for roughly 7 to 12 cycles. TCRdb reprocessed the 5' RACE reads with MiXCR, giving one entry per CDR3 protein. The data contain approximately 770,000 distinct CDR3 sequences, over 45% of them singletons. The sequencing input was blood. The receptor source for this set is a man aged 25-45 years in good health.

The chain combines TRBV6-6 with TRBJ1-2; D possibly corresponds to TRBD1 (6 bases). Germline CDR1 MNHNY, CDR2 SVGAGI (reference sequence). Trimming stripped 6 bases from V and 4 bases from J, with 9 bases between. The CDR3 is 12 residues long. CDR3 in DNA: TGTGCCAGCAGGGACAGTTTCTATGGCTACACCTTC. Its translation is CASRDSFYGYTF.

This clonotype was counted a few times. This chain links TRBV7-2 with TRBJ2-3; TRBD2 matches 7 bases. This CDR3 region has 13 residues. Germline V gene data show CDR1 as SGHTA and CDR2 as FQGNSA. J was trimmed by 6 bases and V by 5 bases; bases with no gene match: 5. In DNA form, the CDR3 reads TGTGCCAGCAGCGAGGTGCGGGAGGATACGCAGTATTTT. Its protein is CASSEVREDTQYF.

This clonotype turned up a few times. This chain links TRBV7-9 with TRBJ2-7, with 10 positions matching TRBD1. V was clipped by 5 bases and J by 6 bases; unmatched bases: 4. Germline assignment: CDR1 SEHNR and CDR2 FQNEAQ (reference sequence). The CDR3 totals 13 residues. CDR3 DNA sequence: TGTGCCAGCAGCCCAGGGGACAGGGGCGAGCAGTACTTC. This sequence encodes CASSPGDRGEQYF.

Written as DNA, the CDR3 is TGCAGTGCTAGACCACTAGCGGGAGGGCAACCCAATGAGCAGTTCTTC. It translates to CSARPLAGGQPNEQFF. The genes are TRBV20-1 and TRBJ2-1; 13 nucleotides agree with TRBD2. The germline V gene has CDR1 DFQATT and CDR2 SNEGSKA (reference sequence). The CDR3 is made up of 16 amino acids. V was pared by 2 bases and J by 6 bases, with 7 bases of the junction left unmatched.

J is TRBJ2-5 and V is TRBV7-2; D is perhaps TRBD1 or TRBD2 (6 bases each). CDR3 length: 15 amino acids. CDR1 SGHTA and CDR2 FQGNSA come from the germline V gene. V was pared by 1 base and J by 2 bases, with 11 bases between. CDR3 sequence reads: CASSLGGAGQETQYF. DNA for the CDR3: TGTGCCAGCAGCTTAGGGGGGGCAGGGCAAGAGACCCAGTACTTC.

The chain combines TRBV28 with TRBJ2-3; 7 nucleotides align to TRBD2. V shed 10 bases and J 3 bases; nucleotides not matched to a gene: 10. Germline V CDR1 and CDR2: MDHEN, SYDVKM. The CDR3 covers 14 residues. The CDR3 here is CATRVPGGTDTQYF. CDR3 DNA sequence: TGTGCCACCAGAGTCCCGGGGGGAACAGATACGCAGTATTTT.

The rearrangement links TRBV6-1 to TRBJ1-2; D is ambiguous. V lost 10 bases to trimming and J lost 8 bases, with 26 bases between them. This CDR3 has 15 residues. Germline-derived CDR1 and CDR2 are MNHNS and SASEGT. The CDR3 DNA reads as TGTGCCATCAATACCCTAGGGCAGGTGGTGAGCGGCTACACCTTC. Its translation: CAINTLGQVVSGYTF.

The chain recombines TRBV30 with TRBJ2-7, with D unresolved. The CDR3 is made up of 12 amino acids. Germline-derived CDR1 and CDR2 are GTSNPN and SVGIG (reference sequence). V was shortened by 5 bases and J by 2 bases, with 10 bases between the two germline ends. The CDR3 sequence: CAWGDGTYEQYF. CDR3 DNA: TGTGCCTGGGGTGACGGTACCTACGAGCAGTACTTC.

The genes are TRBV7-2 and TRBJ1-2; weak D call: TRBD1 (5 bases). CDR1 is SGHTA, CDR2 FQGNSA, per germline. V lost 1 base and J 8 bases, leaving 8 bases between the germline ends. This CDR3 comprises 12 residues. The CDR3 region is CASSLGGEGYTF. The CDR3 nucleotides read TGTGCCAGCAGCTTAGGAGGGGAAGGCTACACCTTC.

This clonotype was picked up one time. The chain carries TRBV20-1 and TRBJ1-5, with 11 bases aligning to TRBD1. The germline gives CDR1 DFQATT, CDR2 SNEGSKA (reference sequence). The junction had 8 bases not matched to a gene; V was cut back by 0 bases and J by 10 bases. The CDR3 consists of 15 residues. In DNA, the CDR3 is TGCAGTGCTAGAGATGCGGGACAGGGGGATGGACCCCAGCATTTT. It translates to CSARDAGQGDGPQHF.

The chain couples TRBV3-1 to TRBJ2-3; 8 positions agree with TRBD2. J gave up 5 bases and V 6 bases, and 13 bases lay outside the gene matches. CDR1 LGHDT and CDR2 YNNKEL come from the germline V gene (reference sequence). The CDR3 is made up of 16 amino acids. CDR3 in DNA: TGTGCCAGCAGTCGCAGGCCCAGCGGGGGAGGAGATACGCAGTATTTT. It is translated as CASSRRPSGGGDTQYF.

The CDR3 DNA reads TGCAGTGCCTATAGGGGGTATACGCGGGAGGATAGAGAGACCCAGTACTTC. Its translation: CSAYRGYTREDRETQYF. This chain joins TRBV20-1 and TRBJ2-5; 8 nucleotides line up with TRBD2. CDR3 length: 17 amino acids. Unmatched junction bases numbered 19, after V lost 6 bases and J lost 4 bases. In germline, CDR1 is DFQATT, CDR2 SNEGSKA (reference sequence).

V usage is TRBV11-2 and J usage is TRBJ2-7; D may be TRBD2 (7 bases). V gave up 5 bases and J gave up 0 bases, with 14 bases separating them. The CDR3 loop spans 15 amino acids. Germline V gene data show CDR1 as SGHAT and CDR2 as FQNNGV. The CDR3 spells CASSPLGGPSYEQYF. Written as DNA, the CDR3 is TGTGCCAGCAGCCCATTGGGGGGGCCCTCCTACGAGCAGTACTTC. The variable domain in full, completed from reference TRBV11-2 and TRBJ2-7, reads EAGVAQSPRYKIIEKRQSVAFWCNPISGHATLYWYQQILGQGPKLLIQFQNNGVVDDSQLPKDRFSAERLKGVDSTLKIQPAKLEDSAVYLCASSPLGGPSYEQYFGPGTRLTVT.

In this sample, this clonotype turned up once. J is TRBJ1-5 and V is TRBV6-1; D might be TRBD1 (6 bases). The CDR3 has 15 residues. The germline CDR1 and CDR2 sequences are MNHNS and SASEGT. Trimming took 8 bases from V and 3 from J, leaving 17 bases between them. The CDR3 DNA sequence: TGTGCCAGCCGGGTTTGGACAGTAACCAATCAGCCCCAGCATTTT. It specifies CASRVWTVTNQPQHF.

V usage is TRBV10-1 and J usage is TRBJ1-4; no reliable D call. This CDR3 comprises 14 residues. V shed 3 bases and J shed 7 bases, with 12 bases lying between them. Germline V gene data show CDR1 as WNHNN and CDR2 as SYGVQD (reference sequence). Written as DNA, the CDR3 is TGCGCCAGCAGTGAATCGGCAGGACGTGAAAAACTGTTTTTT. Its translation is CASSESAGREKLFF.

This clonotype was seen a handful of times. The chain carries TRBV7-6 and TRBJ2-3; 8 positions match TRBD2. The CDR3 has 15 amino acids. The germline V gene encodes CDR1 SGHVS and CDR2 FNYEAQ. V lost 3 bases and J lost 3; bases outside the gene matches: 5. CDR3 loop: CASSLGSGRTDTQYF. The DNA of the CDR3 is TGTGCCAGCAGCTTGGGGAGCGGGAGAACAGATACGCAGTATTTT.

This clonotype came up a few times. V and J are TRBV20-1 and TRBJ1-4; D is unresolved. Germline CDR1 reads DFQATT; CDR2 reads SNEGSKA (reference sequence). CDR3 length: 12 amino acids. Trimming removed 4 bases at V and 8 bases at J, with 11 bases between. The CDR3 bases are TGCAGTGCTAACCCCTTGAGAGAAAAACTGTTTTTT. It specifies CSANPLREKLFF.

The genes are TRBV4-2 and TRBJ1-2, with D maybe TRBD1 (6 bases). The V and J ends lost 4 bases and 4 bases respectively, with 16 bases between them. This CDR3 contains 15 residues. Germline CDR1 is LGHNA and CDR2 is YNFKEQ. The CDR3 DNA sequence: TGTGCCAGCAGCCTACAGGGTGGTGGCTTCTATGGCTACACCTTC. Amino acid sequence: CASSLQGGGFYGYTF.

The rearrangement joins TRBV20-1 to TRBJ2-5, with 10 bases lining up with TRBD2. CDR1 is DFQATT, CDR2 SNEGSKA, per germline (reference sequence). V lost 5 bases to trimming and J lost 4 bases; unmatched junction nucleotides: 10. The CDR3 extends over 15 amino acids. CDR3 in DNA: TGCAGTGCTGACCCCGGGACTAGCGTGAGAGAGACCCAGTACTTC. Amino acid sequence: CSADPGTSVRETQYF.

This clonotype has a handful of counts. V and J are TRBV7-2 and TRBJ2-7; D is uncertain. V shed 4 bases and J shed 0 bases, with 10 bases lying between them. The CDR3 consists of 14 residues. Germline V gene data show CDR1 as SGHTA and CDR2 as FQGNSA. Written as DNA, the CDR3 is TGTGCCAGCAGCTACGACTTTAGCTCCTACGAGCAGTACTTC. Amino acids: CASSYDFSSYEQYF.

In this sample, this clonotype turned up a few times. Written as DNA, the CDR3 is TGTGCCAGCAGCCAACTGGGGGCTGAAGCTTTCTTT. The encoded protein is CASSQLGAEAFF. This sequence joins TRBV13 and TRBJ1-1; TRBD1 might be the D (5 bases). The CDR3 covers 12 residues. The germline V gene has CDR1 PRHDT and CDR2 FYEKMQ (reference sequence). Trimming took off 5 bases at V and 6 bases at J, with 10 bases between the two ends.

The chain couples TRBV7-8 to TRBJ2-7, with a tentative D call TRBD2 (5 bases). V lost 8 bases, J lost 2 bases, and 13 bases lay in between. Germline CDR1 SGHVS, CDR2 FQNEAQ. The CDR3 is 13 residues long. The DNA for the CDR3 is TGTGCCAGCGCAGCAAGCGGCCCCTACGAGCAGTACTTC. Translated, it gives CASAASGPYEQYF.

V and J are TRBV20-1 and TRBJ2-7; D unresolved. Germline V CDR1 and CDR2: DFQATT, SNEGSKA (reference sequence). The V end was cut by 7 bases, the J end by 2 bases, with 15 bases between. The CDR3 totals 13 residues. For the CDR3, the DNA is TGCAGTGTCCCGAAAAAGGGTACCTACGAGCAGTACTTC. Residues: CSVPKKGTYEQYF.

V usage is TRBV2 and J usage is TRBJ2-1; 9 nucleotides agree with TRBD1. The CDR3 has 14 residues. J lost 13 bases, V lost 9 bases, and 16 bases had no gene match. The germline V gene encodes CDR1 SNHLY and CDR2 FYNNEI. The CDR3 nucleotides read TGTGCCAGACAGGGGGCGGCAGGGCAAGAGACCCAGTTCTTC. This sequence encodes CARQGAAGQETQFF.

This chain uses TRBV6-5 with TRBJ1-2, with D uncertain. The germline gives CDR1 MNHEY, CDR2 SVGAGI. With 2 bases removed from V and 10 bases from J, the gap between germline ends came to 17 bases. The CDR3 is made up of 14 amino acids. The CDR3 protein is CASSYRSIDASYTF. CDR3 bases: TGTGCCAGCAGTTACCGGAGCATAGACGCTTCCTACACCTTC.

The chain is built from TRBV9 and TRBJ1-6; tentative D call: TRBD1 (6 bases). The CDR3 is 16 residues long. V shed 3 bases and J shed 5 bases, with 15 bases lying between them. CDR1 is SGDLS and CDR2 is YYNGEE in the germline V gene. DNA of the CDR3: TGTGCCAGCAGCGCTTCCGGACAGCCCGATAATTCACCCCTCCACTTT. This encodes CASSASGQPDNSPLHF.

The rearrangement joins TRBV6-5 to TRBJ2-4; no clear D. With 10 bases removed from V and 11 bases from J, the gap between germline ends came to 18 bases. The CDR3 extends over 12 amino acids. Germline V gives CDR1 MNHEY, CDR2 SVGAGI. CDR3 sequence reads: CATTESGGVQYF. The CDR3 coding sequence is TGTGCCACCACGGAAAGTGGTGGGGTTCAGTACTTC.

This chain links TRBV6-2 or TRBV6-3 with TRBJ2-4; TRBD1 aligns across 10 bases. The J call may be incorrect, as the DNA end agrees better with TRBJ2-7. The CDR3 covers 15 residues. Germline lookup yields CDR1 MNHEY and CDR2 SVGEGT. The CDR3 protein is CASSYSRGQGYEQYF. The CDR3 DNA reads as TGTGCCAGCAGTTACTCGAGGGGACAGGGGTACGAGCAGTACTTC.

The chain combines TRBV20-1 with TRBJ1-2, with a possible D match to TRBD1 (5 bases). Germline-derived CDR1 and CDR2 are DFQATT and SNEGSKA (reference sequence). This CDR3 spans 13 amino acids. Trimming took off 5 bases at V and 8 bases at J, with 18 bases between the two ends. The CDR3 reads CSAPGRGFSGYTF. CDR3 DNA: TGCAGTGCTCCGGGACGCGGCTTTTCGGGCTACACCTTC.

This clonotype has more than one count but fewer than ten. The chain combines TRBV7-9 with TRBJ2-3; 9 bases are a match to TRBD2. The CDR3 extends over 13 amino acids. V shed 8 bases and J 12 bases; nucleotides not matched to a gene: 12. The germline gives CDR1 SEHNR, CDR2 FQNEAQ (reference sequence). The CDR3 DNA reads TGTGCCAGCCGATGGATAGCTAGCGGGGAACAGTATTTT. Amino acid sequence: CASRWIASGEQYF.

The chain combines TRBV13 with TRBJ2-4; tentative D call: TRBD1 (6 bases). This CDR3 comprises 14 residues. The V gene lost 5 bases and the J gene lost 0 bases, with 8 bases spanning the gap. CDR1 PRHDT and CDR2 FYEKMQ come from the germline V gene (reference sequence). CDR3 loop: CASSQGIAKNIQYF. DNA of the CDR3: TGTGCCAGCAGCCAGGGGATAGCCAAAAACATTCAGTACTTC. The complete variable domain, with remaining parts taken from reference TRBV13 and TRBJ2-4, reads AAGVIQSPRHLIKEKRETATLKCYPIPRHDTVYWYQQGPGQDPQFLISFYEKMQSDKGSIPDRFSAQQFSDYHSELNMSSLELGDSALYFCASSQGIAKNIQYFGAGTRLSVL.

V usage is TRBV15 and J usage is TRBJ1-6; D remains ambiguous. V lost 3 bases and J lost 8, with 11 bases in between. The CDR3 contains 14 residues. Germline lookup yields CDR1 LNHNV and CDR2 YYDKDF (reference sequence). The CDR3 DNA is TGTGCCACCAGCAGGACCGCTCAGGATTCACCCCTCCACTTT. Translating it yields CATSRTAQDSPLHF.